The T cell receptor (beta chain) under discussion was sequenced for a study of Ad26.COV2.S vaccination and SARS-CoV-2 variants. Study-level information: Recipients of Ad26.COV2.S got it intramuscularly, once or twice 56 days apart.

Treatment defined: approximately 18 received Ad26.COV2.S at low or high dose, single or two shots; 5 received placebo; per-sample allocation not given. Samples were taken on day 63 after the first vaccine or placebo injection. Whoever gave the sample was an adult aged 18-55 years in Boston. The assay was immunoSEQ multiplex PCR, and TCRdb's table has in-frame clones only and misses some. The sample holds about 350,000 clones, 75% to 90% seen once. Note on this clone: Its antigen is as yet unknown.

Study-wide results and limits: TCR breadth and depth estimates may have understated total T cell responses.

This CDR3 contains 15 residues. V lost 2 bases, J lost 0 bases, and 4 bases stayed unmatched. Germline CDR1 is SGHTA and CDR2 is FQGTGA. This TCR derives from a person between 18 and 60 years old who received the Ad26.COV2.S COVID-19 vaccine or a placebo. The sequencing here drew on peripheral blood, taken in a trial of Ad26.COV2.S vaccine versus placebo. The chain carries TRBV7-3 and TRBJ2-7, with 7 bases aligning to TRBD1. This chain's CDR3 is CASSLGDSLSYEQYF. DNA of the CDR3: TGTGCCAGCAGCTTAGGGGACAGTCTCTCCTACGAGCAGTACTTC.